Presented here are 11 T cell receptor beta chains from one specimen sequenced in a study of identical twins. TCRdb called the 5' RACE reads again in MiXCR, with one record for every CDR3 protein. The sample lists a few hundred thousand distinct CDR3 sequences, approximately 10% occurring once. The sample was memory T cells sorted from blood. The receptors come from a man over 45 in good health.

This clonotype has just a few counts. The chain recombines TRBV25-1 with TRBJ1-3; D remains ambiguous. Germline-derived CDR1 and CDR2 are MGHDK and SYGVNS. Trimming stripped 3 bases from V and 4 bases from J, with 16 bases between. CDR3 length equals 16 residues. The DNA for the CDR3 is TGTGCCAGCAGTGACCCTGGTCGGGGAGCGGGAAACACCATATATTTT. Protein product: CASSDPGRGAGNTIYF.

CDR3 sequence: CASSSPDRGLYNSPLHF. CDR3 sequence (DNA): TGTGCCAGCAGCTCCCCGGACAGGGGCCTATATAATTCACCCCTCCACTTT. The chain has TRBV5-5 and TRBJ1-6, with 9 bases aligning to TRBD1. The V and J ends lost 3 bases and 4 bases, in that order; junction bases with no gene match: 8. There are 17 residues in the CDR3. The germline CDR1 and CDR2 sequences are SGHKS and YYEKEE (reference sequence).

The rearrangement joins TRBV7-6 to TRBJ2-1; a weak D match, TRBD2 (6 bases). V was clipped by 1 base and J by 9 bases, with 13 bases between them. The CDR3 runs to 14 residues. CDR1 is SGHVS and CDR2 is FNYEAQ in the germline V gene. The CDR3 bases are TGTGCCAGCAGCTTAGTGGCGGGATGGAGTGAGCAGTTCTTC. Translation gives CASSLVAGWSEQFF.

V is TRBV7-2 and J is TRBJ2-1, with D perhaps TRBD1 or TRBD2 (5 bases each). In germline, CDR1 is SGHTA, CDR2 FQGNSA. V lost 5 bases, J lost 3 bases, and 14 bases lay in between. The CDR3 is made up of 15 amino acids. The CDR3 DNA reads TGTGCCAGCAGCCAGGATTGGGGGAACTACAATGAGCAGTTCTTC. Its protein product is CASSQDWGNYNEQFF.

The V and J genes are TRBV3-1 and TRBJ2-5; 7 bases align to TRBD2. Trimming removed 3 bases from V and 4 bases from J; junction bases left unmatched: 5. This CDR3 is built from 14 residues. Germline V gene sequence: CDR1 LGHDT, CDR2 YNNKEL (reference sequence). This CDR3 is CASSHPSGAETQYF. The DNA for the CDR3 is TGTGCCAGCAGCCATCCAAGCGGGGCAGAGACCCAGTACTTC.

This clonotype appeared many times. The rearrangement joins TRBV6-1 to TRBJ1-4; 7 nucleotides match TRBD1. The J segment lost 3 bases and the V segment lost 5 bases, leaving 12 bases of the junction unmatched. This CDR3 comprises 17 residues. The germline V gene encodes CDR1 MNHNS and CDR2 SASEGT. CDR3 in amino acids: CASSIDRRGPSNEKLFF. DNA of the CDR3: TGTGCCAGCAGTATTGACAGGAGGGGGCCATCTAATGAAAAACTGTTTTTT.

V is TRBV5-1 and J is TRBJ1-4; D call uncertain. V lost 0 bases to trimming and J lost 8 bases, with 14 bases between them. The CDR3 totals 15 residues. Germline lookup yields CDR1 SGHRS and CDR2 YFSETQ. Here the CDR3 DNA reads TGCGCCAGCAGCTTGGGGACGGTCTTAGGGGAAAAACTGTTTTTT. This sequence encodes CASSLGTVLGEKLFF.

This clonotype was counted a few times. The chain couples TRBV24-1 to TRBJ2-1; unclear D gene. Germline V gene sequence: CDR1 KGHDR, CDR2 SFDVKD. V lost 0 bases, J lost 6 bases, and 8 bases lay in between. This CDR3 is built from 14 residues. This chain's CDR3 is CATSDLGVGNEQFF. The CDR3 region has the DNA TGTGCCACCAGTGATTTGGGGGTAGGCAATGAGCAGTTCTTC.

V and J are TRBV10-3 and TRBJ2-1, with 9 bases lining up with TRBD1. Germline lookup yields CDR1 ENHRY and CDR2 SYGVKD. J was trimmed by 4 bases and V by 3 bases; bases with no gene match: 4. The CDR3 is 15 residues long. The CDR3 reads CAISDLGQGYNEQFF. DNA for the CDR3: TGTGCCATCAGTGATCTGGGACAGGGATACAATGAGCAGTTCTTC.

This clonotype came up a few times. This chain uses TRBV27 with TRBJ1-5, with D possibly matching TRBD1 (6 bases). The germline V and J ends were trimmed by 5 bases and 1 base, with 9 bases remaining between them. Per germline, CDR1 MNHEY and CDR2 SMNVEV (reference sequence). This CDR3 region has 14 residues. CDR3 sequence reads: CASSQGWSNQPQHF. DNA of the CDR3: TGTGCCAGCAGTCAGGGGTGGAGCAATCAGCCCCAGCATTTT.

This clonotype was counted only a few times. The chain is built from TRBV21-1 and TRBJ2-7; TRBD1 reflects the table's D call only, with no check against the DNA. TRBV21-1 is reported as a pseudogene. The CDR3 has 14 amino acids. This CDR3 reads CASSARTGGYEQYF. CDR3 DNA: TGTGCCAGCAGCGCCCGGACAGGGGGGTACGAGCAGTACTTC.